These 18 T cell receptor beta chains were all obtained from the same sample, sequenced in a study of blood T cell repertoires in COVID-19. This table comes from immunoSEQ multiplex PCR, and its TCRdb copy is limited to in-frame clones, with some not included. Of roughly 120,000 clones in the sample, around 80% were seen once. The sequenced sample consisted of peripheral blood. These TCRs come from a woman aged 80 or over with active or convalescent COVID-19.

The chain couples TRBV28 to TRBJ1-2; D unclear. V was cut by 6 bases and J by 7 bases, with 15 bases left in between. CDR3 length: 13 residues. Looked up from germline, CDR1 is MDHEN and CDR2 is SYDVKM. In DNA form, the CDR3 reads TGTGCCAGCAGCTCCTCCGCGGGAGTTGGCTACACCTTC. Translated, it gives CASSSSAGVGYTF.

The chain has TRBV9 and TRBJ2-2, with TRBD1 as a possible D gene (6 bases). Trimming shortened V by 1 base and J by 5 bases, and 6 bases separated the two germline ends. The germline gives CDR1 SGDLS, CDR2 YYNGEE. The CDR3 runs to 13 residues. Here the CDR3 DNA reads TGTGCCAGCAGCGTAACAGGGACCGGGGAGCTGTTTTTT. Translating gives CASSVTGTGELFF.

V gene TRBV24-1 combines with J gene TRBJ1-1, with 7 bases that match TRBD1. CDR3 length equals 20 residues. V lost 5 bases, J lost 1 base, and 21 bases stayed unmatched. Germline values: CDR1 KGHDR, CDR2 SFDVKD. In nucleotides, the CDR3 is TGTGCCACCAGTGGTCCCCCAATTGATCACAGGGGAAGCGGGAACACTGAAGCTTTCTTT. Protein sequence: CATSGPPIDHRGSGNTEAFF.

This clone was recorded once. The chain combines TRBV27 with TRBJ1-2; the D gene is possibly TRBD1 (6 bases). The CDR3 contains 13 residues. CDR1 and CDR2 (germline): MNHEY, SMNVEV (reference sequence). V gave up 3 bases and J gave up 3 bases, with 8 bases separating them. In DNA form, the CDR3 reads TGTGCCAGCAGTTTGGACAGAGACTATGGCTACACCTTC. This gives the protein CASSLDRDYGYTF.

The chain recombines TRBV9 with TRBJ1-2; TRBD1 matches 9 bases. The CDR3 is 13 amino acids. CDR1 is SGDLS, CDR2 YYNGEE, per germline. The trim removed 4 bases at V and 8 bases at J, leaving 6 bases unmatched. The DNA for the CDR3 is TGTGCCAGCAGCTTGCGGACAGGGGCCGGCTACACCTTC. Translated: CASSLRTGAGYTF. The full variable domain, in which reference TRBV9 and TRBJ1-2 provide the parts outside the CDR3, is DSGVTQTPKHLITATGQRVTLRCSPRSGDLSVYWYQQSLDQGLQFLIQYYNGEERAKGNILERFSAQQFPDLHSELNLSSLELGDSALYFCASSLRTGAGYTFGSGTRLTVV.

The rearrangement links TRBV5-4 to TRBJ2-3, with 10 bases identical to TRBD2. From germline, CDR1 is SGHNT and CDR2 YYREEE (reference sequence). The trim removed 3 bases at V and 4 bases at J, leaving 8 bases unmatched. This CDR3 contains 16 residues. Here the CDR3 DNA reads TGTGCCAGCAGCTCCCCTCTAGCGGGAGTATCAGATACGCAGTATTTT. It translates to CASSSPLAGVSDTQYF. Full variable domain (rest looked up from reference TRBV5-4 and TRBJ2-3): ETGVTQSPTHLIKTRGQQVTLRCSSQSGHNTVSWYQQALGQGPQFIFQYYREEENGRGNFPPRFSGLQFPNYSSELNVNALELDDSALYLCASSSPLAGVSDTQYFGPGTRLTVL.

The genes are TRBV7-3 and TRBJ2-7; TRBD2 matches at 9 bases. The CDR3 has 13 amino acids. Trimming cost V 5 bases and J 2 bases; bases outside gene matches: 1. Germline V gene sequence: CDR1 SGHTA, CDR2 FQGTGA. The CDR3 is CASSLAGTYEQYF. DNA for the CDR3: TGTGCCAGCAGCCTAGCGGGAACCTACGAGCAGTACTTC.

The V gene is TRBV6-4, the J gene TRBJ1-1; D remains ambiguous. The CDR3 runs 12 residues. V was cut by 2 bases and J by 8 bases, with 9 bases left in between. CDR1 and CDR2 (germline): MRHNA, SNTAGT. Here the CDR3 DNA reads TGTGCCAGCAGTGACGGGCCAGACGAAGCTTTCTTT. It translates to CASSDGPDEAFF.

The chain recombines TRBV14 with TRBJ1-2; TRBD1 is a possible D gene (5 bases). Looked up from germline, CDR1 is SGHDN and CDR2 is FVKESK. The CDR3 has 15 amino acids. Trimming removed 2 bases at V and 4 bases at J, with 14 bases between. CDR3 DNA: TGTGCCAGCAGCCAACTAGGGGAGGGGATCTATGGCTACACCTTC. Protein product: CASSQLGEGIYGYTF.

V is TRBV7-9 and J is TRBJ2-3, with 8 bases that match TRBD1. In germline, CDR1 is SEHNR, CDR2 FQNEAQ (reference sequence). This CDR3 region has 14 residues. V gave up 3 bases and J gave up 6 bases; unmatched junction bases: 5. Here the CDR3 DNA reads TGTGCCAGCAGCTTCAGGGGGCGCGCTGATACGCAGTATTTT. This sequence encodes CASSFRGRADTQYF.

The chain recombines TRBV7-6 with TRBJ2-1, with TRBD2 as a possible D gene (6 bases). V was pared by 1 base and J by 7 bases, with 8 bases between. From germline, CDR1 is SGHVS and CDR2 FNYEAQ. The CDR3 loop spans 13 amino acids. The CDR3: CASSLVAGNEQFF. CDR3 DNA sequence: TGTGCCAGCAGCTTAGTTGCGGGAAATGAGCAGTTCTTC.

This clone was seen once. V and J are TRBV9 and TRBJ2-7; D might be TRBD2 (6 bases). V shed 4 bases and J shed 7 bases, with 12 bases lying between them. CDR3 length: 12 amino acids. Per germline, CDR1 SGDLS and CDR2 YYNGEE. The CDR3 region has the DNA TGTGCCAGCAGCTCCAGCGGGCGGGAGCAGTACTTC. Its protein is CASSSSGREQYF.

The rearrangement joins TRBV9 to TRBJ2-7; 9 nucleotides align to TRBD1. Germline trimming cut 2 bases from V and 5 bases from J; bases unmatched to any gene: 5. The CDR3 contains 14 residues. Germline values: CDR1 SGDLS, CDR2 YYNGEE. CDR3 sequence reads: CASSVWGQGDEQYF. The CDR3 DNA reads TGTGCCAGCAGCGTGTGGGGACAGGGCGACGAGCAGTACTTC.

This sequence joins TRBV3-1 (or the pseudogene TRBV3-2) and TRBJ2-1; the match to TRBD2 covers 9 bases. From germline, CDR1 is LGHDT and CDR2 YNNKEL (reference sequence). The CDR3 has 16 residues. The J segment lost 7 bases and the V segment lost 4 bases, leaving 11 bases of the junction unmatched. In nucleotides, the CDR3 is TGTGCCAGCAGCCCTTTGGCGGGAGGGGAAGGGAATGAGCAGTTCTTC. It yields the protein CASSPLAGGEGNEQFF.

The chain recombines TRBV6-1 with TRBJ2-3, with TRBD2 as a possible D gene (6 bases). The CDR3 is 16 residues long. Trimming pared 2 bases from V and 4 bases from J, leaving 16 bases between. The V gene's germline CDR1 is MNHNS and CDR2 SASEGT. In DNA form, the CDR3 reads TGTGCCAGCAGTGAAACCGGGACTCTCATGTCAGATACGCAGTATTTT. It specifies CASSETGTLMSDTQYF.

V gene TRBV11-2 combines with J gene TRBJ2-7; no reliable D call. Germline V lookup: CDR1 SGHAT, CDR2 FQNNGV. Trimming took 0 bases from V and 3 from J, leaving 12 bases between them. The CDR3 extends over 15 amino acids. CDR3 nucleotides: TGTGCCAGCAGCTTAGATCATGGCAGTCACTACGAGCAGTACTTC. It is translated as CASSLDHGSHYEQYF.

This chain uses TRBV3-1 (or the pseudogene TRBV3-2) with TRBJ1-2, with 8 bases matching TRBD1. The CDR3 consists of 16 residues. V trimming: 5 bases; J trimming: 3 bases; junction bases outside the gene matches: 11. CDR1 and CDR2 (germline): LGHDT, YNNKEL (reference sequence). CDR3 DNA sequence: TGTGCCAGCAGCTCCATCCCCGGACAGGGCTACTATGGCTACACCTTC. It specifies CASSSIPGQGYYGYTF.

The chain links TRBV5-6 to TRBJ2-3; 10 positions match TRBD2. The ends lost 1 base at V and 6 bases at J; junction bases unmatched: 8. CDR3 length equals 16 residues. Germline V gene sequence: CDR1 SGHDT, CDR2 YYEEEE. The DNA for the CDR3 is TGTGCCAGCAGCTTGTTGCATAGCGGGAGGAAGGATACGCAGTATTTT. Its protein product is CASSLLHSGRKDTQYF.